Below are 15 T cell receptor beta chains sequenced from a single sample in a study of T cell responses to AZD1222 COVID-19 vaccine (dated by TCRdb to the early 2020s). The library was made by the immunoSEQ multiplex PCR assay. Drawn from immuneACCESS, this table holds only the in-frame rearrangements with V and J called that TCRdb kept. Clones are partly lost; checked studies trace under half to an unresolved V gene and leave the rest unexplained. This sample gives some 62,000 clones in total; over 60% of them show up just once. The top ten constitute 11% to 15% of the sample. The label giving this sample's time point can be read as: baseline before first vaccination. The starting material was peripheral blood, obtained on day 0 of AZD1222 vaccination. The receptors derive from an adult in good health.

The V gene is TRBV6-5, the J gene TRBJ1-3; D unclear. CDR3 length: 15 residues. CDR1 MNHEY and CDR2 SVGAGI come from the germline V gene. Between the trimmed V and J ends, which lost 2 bases and 4 bases, there was a span of 12 bases. The chain's CDR3 is CASSYGPGTGNTIYF. The CDR3 DNA is TGTGCCAGCAGTTACGGTCCGGGTACAGGAAACACCATATATTTT.

The chain joins TRBV2 to TRBJ1-4, with 9 bases fitting TRBD1. From germline, CDR1 is SNHLY and CDR2 FYNNEI. J lost 7 bases, V lost 8 bases, and 11 bases had no gene match. The CDR3 extends over 15 amino acids. The CDR3 spells CASAPGGQGFEKLFF. CDR3 coding DNA: TGTGCCAGCGCCCCCGGGGGACAGGGATTTGAAAAACTGTTTTTT.

This CDR3 is CARSHRVLGEKLFF. The CDR3 region has the DNA TGTGCCAGAAGCCACAGGGTTCTGGGTGAAAAACTGTTTTTT. The V and J genes are TRBV9 and TRBJ1-4; the D gene is possibly TRBD1 (6 bases). Germline V gene sequence: CDR1 SGDLS, CDR2 YYNGEE. V was cut by 8 bases and J by 7 bases, with 18 bases left in between. CDR3 length: 14 amino acids.

CDR3 residues: CASSRDWDTGELFF. The CDR3 bases are TGTGCCAGCAGCCGGGACTGGGACACCGGGGAGCTGTTTTTT. The chain combines TRBV3-1 (or the pseudogene TRBV3-2) with TRBJ2-2, with D perhaps TRBD2 (6 bases). In germline, CDR1 is LGHDT, CDR2 YNNKEL (reference sequence). Trimming took off 4 bases at V and 3 bases at J, with 9 bases between the two ends. The CDR3 contains 14 residues.

The CDR3 loop is CASSPFGGAASGANVLTF. CDR3 DNA: TGTGCCAGCTCACCCTTTGGGGGCGCTGCCTCTGGGGCCAACGTCCTGACTTTC. The gene calls are TRBV18 and TRBJ2-6, with D tentatively TRBD1 (6 bases). Trimming removed 3 bases from V and 0 bases from J, with 15 bases in between. CDR1 is KGHSH, CDR2 LQKENI, per germline. There are 18 residues in the CDR3.

The chain employs TRBV5-1 and TRBJ1-5; D is ambiguous. The CDR3 extends over 14 amino acids. Deletions cut 4 bases from V and 2 bases from J, with 10 bases between. The germline V gene encodes CDR1 SGHRS and CDR2 YFSETQ. The CDR3 region has the DNA TGCGCCAGCAGCCCGGAGAGGGGCAATCAGCCCCAGCATTTT. Its translation: CASSPERGNQPQHF.

The chain uses TRBV14 and TRBJ2-1; D remains unclear. In germline, CDR1 is SGHDN, CDR2 FVKESK. The CDR3 has 12 amino acids. V lost 5 bases to trimming and J lost 9 bases, with 11 bases between them. The CDR3 sequence: CASSYHVREQFF. The CDR3 DNA is TGTGCCAGCAGCTATCACGTGCGTGAGCAGTTCTTC.

This clone appeared a single time. J is TRBJ1-5 and V is TRBV4-2; TRBD1 might be the D (5 bases). The V gene's germline CDR1 is LGHNA and CDR2 YNFKEQ. The length of the CDR3 is 15 residues. Trimming stripped 0 bases from V and 5 bases from J, with 11 bases between. As DNA, the CDR3 is TGTGCCAGCAGCCAAGAATGGGACGGGGATCAGCCCCAGCATTTT. Translated, it gives CASSQEWDGDQPQHF.

The gene calls are TRBV14 and TRBJ2-1; 7 nucleotides match TRBD1. The V segment lost 2 bases and the J segment 2 bases; nucleotides outside the gene matches: 3. Germline values: CDR1 SGHDN, CDR2 FVKESK. This CDR3 comprises 15 residues. The CDR3 DNA reads TGTGCCAGCAGCCAACTGGGGACAGCCTACAATGAGCAGTTCTTC. Its protein product is CASSQLGTAYNEQFF.

The J gene is TRBJ2-5, the V gene TRBV7-3; 10 bases map to TRBD2. Germline lookup yields CDR1 SGHTA and CDR2 FQGTGA. Trimming removed 3 bases from V and 1 base from J; junction bases left unmatched: 2. This CDR3 contains 15 residues. In DNA form, the CDR3 reads TGTGCCAGCAGCTTTAGCGGGGGGCCCCAAGAGACCCAGTACTTC. This codes for CASSFSGGPQETQYF.

The chain joins TRBV5-4 to TRBJ2-1; possibly TRBD2 for D (6 bases). The germline CDR1 and CDR2 sequences are SGHNT and YYREEE (reference sequence). Trimming stripped 1 base from V and 7 bases from J, with 12 bases between. The CDR3 is made up of 14 amino acids. CDR3 amino acids: CASSLRAGRNEQFF. DNA of the CDR3: TGTGCCAGCAGCTTGAGGGCAGGGAGGAATGAGCAGTTCTTC.

The chain couples TRBV7-8 to TRBJ2-6; D remains ambiguous. The V end was cut by 5 bases, the J end by 0 bases, with 11 bases between. This CDR3 is 16 amino acids long. Germline V CDR1 and CDR2: SGHVS, FQNEAQ. CDR3 amino acids: CASSLYSHSGANVLTF. DNA of the CDR3: TGTGCCAGCAGCCTTTACAGCCACTCTGGGGCCAACGTCCTGACTTTC. The full variable domain, with the rest looked up from reference TRBV7-8 and TRBJ2-6, is GAGVSQSPRYKVAKRGQDVALRCDPISGHVSLFWYQQALGQGPEFLTYFQNEAQLDKSGLPSDRFFAERPEGSVSTLKIQRTQQEDSAVYLCASSLYSHSGANVLTFGAGSRLTVL.

The V call is TRBV27, the J call TRBJ2-5; 8 nucleotides align to TRBD1. This CDR3 contains 15 residues. Germline CDR1 is MNHEY and CDR2 is SMNVEV (reference sequence). V dropped 1 base and J dropped 4; count of bases not matched to a gene: 5. The CDR3 DNA is TGTGCCAGCAGTTTATGGACAGGGCGGGCAGAGACCCAGTACTTC. It yields the protein CASSLWTGRAETQYF.

The rearrangement uses TRBV27 and TRBJ2-1; the D gene is possibly TRBD1 (5 bases). V lost 5 bases and J lost 5, with 10 bases in between. The CDR3 spans 13 residues. Germline V gene lookup returns CDR1 MNHEY and CDR2 SMNVEV (reference sequence). The CDR3 DNA reads TGTGCCAGCAGTCGCCTAGGGGACAATGAGCAGTTCTTC. It encodes CASSRLGDNEQFF.

The CDR3 bases are TGTGCCAGCAGCTTGAGACGGGGAGCTTTCTTT. Its protein product is CASSLRRGAFF. The J gene is TRBJ1-1, the V gene TRBV5-8; D gene uncertain. Germline lookup yields CDR1 SGHTS and CDR2 YDEGEE. The V gene lost 1 base and the J gene lost 10 bases, with 8 bases spanning the gap. CDR3 size: 11 residues.